Below, one TCR beta chain is given with its context. The antigen it recognizes is unknown. No quality values exist for individual bases; no much larger clone is one base distant. This specimen belongs to a study of shared clonotypes between healthy human individuals (dated by TCRdb to about 2020). Broadly, across the study: A few men and two women, aged 18 to 49 years, made up the cohort. Per donor, three plates each were used for CD4 naive and CD4 memory, two for CD8 naive, and one for CD8 memory. Blood TCR repertoires of roughly five healthy adults were deeply sequenced to estimate repertoire size and the extent of clonotype sharing between individuals. To increase sequencing depth and limit assay-specific biases, TCR repertoire library preparation and sequencing were carried out by different laboratories using diverse techniques. Between about 0.8 and 9.5 billion PBMCs per donor were obtained by leukapheresis.

Using the deep immunoSEQ assay, multiplex PCR amplified TCR CDR3 regions from genomic DNA. For each cell subset, the extracted genomic DNA was distributed evenly across all wells of several immunoSEQ 96-well plates, and each plate served as one replicate. Each replicate PCR for sorted subsets received around 210 ng genomic DNA, equal to roughly 29,000 T cell genomes. Purified libraries were measured with a Qubit 3.0 fluorometer, size-checked on a Bioanalyzer 2100, and measured again with the KAPA Library Quantification kit. Each immunoSEQ 96-well plate was sequenced on its own single-read 150-cycle Illumina NextSeq 550 flow cell. Per the original workflow: Because only junctional sequences without quality scores were contained in the immunoSEQ output, filtering matching that applied to full-length reads could not be performed. Sequences were annotated with PyIR, a Python wrapper for IgBLAST v1.9, using IMGT germline references to assign V/J genes and CDR3. Reads were filtered out if the reads had weak V/J assignments (E-value above 1e-6), no CDR3, stop codons, out-of-frame junctions, or ambiguous translated residues. V3J clonotypes were defined by identical inferred V gene, J gene, and CDR3 amino acid sequence. Percentage overlap between repertoires was calculated by dividing the number of shared unique clonotypes by the size of the smaller repertoire. Three approaches were used to assess repertoire richness: RTK rarefaction, the Chao1 estimator, and Recon v2.1 estimates of unobserved clonotypes. Generation probabilities for all TCRbeta clonotypes obtained by the gDNA method from a handful of donors were computed using OLGA. Here the immuneACCESS table is served through TCRdb, limited to in-frame sequences with V and J called. Missing clones are a known gap in these copies; in checked studies unresolved V genes cover under half, and the rest lacks a known reason. Clone size and V and J calls were adopted from that table, with D and trimming inferred from the DNA. Here the sample has millions of clones; more than 90% occur a single time. The ten most abundant clones make up roughly 0.13% of the sample.

General findings and caveats noted by the study authors: Across a few donors, about 5% of naive CD4, roughly 3.5% of naive CD8, 2% to 2.5% of memory CD4, and approximately 0.4% of memory CD8 clonotypes were shared. Based on pairwise subsampling, the degree of clonotype sharing among donors was expected to be affected by sequencing depth. Rarefaction of sorted-subset datasets indicated incomplete sequencing despite the large sequencing depth. The small number of donors limited the genetic and exposure-history diversity represented. Sampling was restricted to blood, and TCR repertoires in tissues likely differ from the TCR repertoires found in blood. Larger estimated clonotype richness was generally found for naive subsets than for memory subsets. Compared with non-shared clonotypes, the clonotypes found in all four sorted-subset donors had higher generation probabilities.

Donors were healthy HIV-negative adults with no recently reported acute infections or vaccinations. Every donor was a Caucasian adult living in Nashville, Tennessee, USA. CD4+ T cells were enriched by magnetic negative selection; naive cells were then positively selected on CD45RA, and the negative fraction formed the memory subset. After blood collection by leukapheresis, PBMCs were isolated using Ficoll-Histopaque density gradient centrifugation and then cryopreserved in the vapor phase of liquid nitrogen. Purity and quantity of every magnetically sorted T cell population were checked by analytical flow cytometry. Each sorted fraction had its genomic DNA isolated and then quantified by UV absorbance on a Nanodrop 2000c. V is pared back by 5 bases and J by 10 bases, with 19 bases lying between the germline termini. The CDR3, from cysteine to phenylalanine, totals 14 residues. Only CDR3 DNA is held: 42 bases, read in frame from base 1. CDR1 and CDR2 were assigned from the germline V gene as SGHVS and FNYEAQ.

Material for sequencing was naive CD4+ T cells sorted from blood. The cell subset or site label corresponds to: CD45RA+ positively selected. The chain joins TRBV7-6 to TRBJ2-3, with the D gene uncertain. The TCR was taken from a man younger than 35 in good health. The CDR3 reads CASSLGPPSPAQYF. The nucleotide sequence reads as follows: TGTGCCAGCAGCCTAGGCCCCCCATCCCCGGCGCAGTATTTT.